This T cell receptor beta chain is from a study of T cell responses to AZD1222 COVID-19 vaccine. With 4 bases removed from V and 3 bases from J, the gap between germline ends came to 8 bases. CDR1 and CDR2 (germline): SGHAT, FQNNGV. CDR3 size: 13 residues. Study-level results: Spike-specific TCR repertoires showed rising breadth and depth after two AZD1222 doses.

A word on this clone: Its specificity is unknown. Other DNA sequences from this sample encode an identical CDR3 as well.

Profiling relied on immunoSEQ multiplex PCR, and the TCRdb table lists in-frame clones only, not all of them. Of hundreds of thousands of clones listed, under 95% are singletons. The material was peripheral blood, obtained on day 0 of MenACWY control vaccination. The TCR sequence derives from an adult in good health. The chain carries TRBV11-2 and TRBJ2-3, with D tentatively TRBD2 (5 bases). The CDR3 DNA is TGTGCCAGCAGCTGGACTCGGACAGATACGCAGTATTTT. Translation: CASSWTRTDTQYF.